Listed here is a single T cell receptor beta chain. Antigen: not known. The sample is drawn from a study of coeliac disease. Study results and caveats: Known gliadin-specific TRB sequences: about 45% of the 18 coeliac samples, only 1 of 6 controls. The authors considered this approach unsuitable for unbiased detection of gliadin-specific T cells.

The ends lost 4 bases at V and 10 bases at J; junction bases unmatched: 8. The germline V gene has CDR1 SQVTM and CDR2 ANQGSEA. The CDR3 loop spans 14 amino acids. Sequencing used immunoSEQ multiplex PCR; TCRdb keeps in-frame clones, though not all of them. The repertoire includes around 5,700 clones, around 70% of them detected once, and about 9% sits in the top ten. V is TRBV29-1 and J is TRBJ2-1; 12 nucleotides match TRBD2. The TCR comes from a man aged 70-80 years with active celiac disease. The sample comprised lymphocytes from the gut lamina propria. CDR3 protein: CSVVTSGGSGEQFF. In nucleotides, the CDR3 is TGCAGCGTTGTTACTAGCGGGGGGTCCGGGGAGCAGTTCTTC.